This T cell receptor beta chain was profiled in a study of shared clonotypes between healthy human individuals (dated by TCRdb to 2019 to 2021). Regarding the complete study: Three men and a couple of women, aged 18 to 49 years, made up the cohort. For each donor, CD4 naive and CD4 memory were each run on three plates, CD8 naive on two plates, and CD8 memory on one plate. To estimate repertoire size and how much clonotype sharing occurs between individuals, the study deeply sequenced the blood TCR repertoires of roughly 5 healthy adults. Different laboratories and diverse techniques were used to prepare libraries and sequence TCR repertoires, to increase sequencing depth and limit assay-specific biases. Each donor's leukapheresis produced roughly between roughly 0.85 and 9.5 billion PBMCs.

On this clone: Its antigen target is currently unknown. Base quality data are lacking; no much larger clone is found one base away. Other DNA variants within this sample encode the same CDR3.

Overall results and qualifications from the work: Only blood was sampled, and tissue TCR repertoires likely differ from those in blood. Sharing across four donors was observed for around 5% of naive CD4, around 3.5% of naive CD8, 2% to 2.5% of memory CD4, and about 0.39% of memory CD8 clonotypes. Rarefaction of sorted-subset datasets indicated incomplete sequencing despite the large sequencing depth. Naive subsets generally had larger estimated clonotype richness than memory subsets. Pairwise subsampling indicated that sequencing depth was expected to affect the degree of clonotype sharing among donors. Higher generation probabilities were observed for clonotypes shared by all four sorted-subset donors than for non-shared clonotypes. The small number of donors limited the genetic and exposure-history diversity represented.

The germline V gene encodes CDR1 MNHEY and CDR2 SMNVEV (reference sequence). Including cysteine and phenylalanine, the CDR3 has 13 amino acids. The read is trimmed to its CDR3 DNA, 39 bases read in frame from base 1. The germline ends are 6 bases apart after V is trimmed by 2 bases and J by 2 bases. Donors were healthy HIV-negative adults with no recently reported acute infections or vaccinations. Every donor was a Caucasian adult living in Nashville, Tennessee, USA. CD8 memory samples combined magnetically selected CD45RO+ cells with CCR7-negative CD45RA+ effector memory (TemRA) cells. Blood was obtained by leukapheresis, after which PBMCs were separated by Ficoll-Histopaque density gradient centrifugation and cryopreserved in liquid nitrogen vapor phase. Analytical flow cytometry was used to check the purity and quantity of each magnetically sorted T cell population. Genomic DNA was isolated from each sorted fraction and quantified by UV absorbance on a Nanodrop 2000c.

Using the deep immunoSEQ assay, TCR CDR3 regions were amplified from genomic DNA by multiplex PCR. Extracted genomic DNA from each cell subset was distributed evenly across all wells of several immunoSEQ 96-well plates, and each plate was treated as a replicate. For sorted subsets, roughly 200 ng of genomic DNA, equivalent to 25,000 to 30,000 T cell genomes, went into each replicate PCR. The purified libraries were quantified using a Qubit 3.0 fluorometer, sized with a Bioanalyzer 2100, and then quantified again using the KAPA Library Quantification kit. Each immunoSEQ 96-well plate was sequenced on its own single-read 150-cycle Illumina NextSeq 550 flow cell. From the authors' description of their analysis: Because the immunoSEQ output held only junctional sequences and lacked quality scores, the filtering could not match the filtering applied to full-length reads. To assign V/J genes and CDR3, sequences were annotated using PyIR, a Python wrapper for IgBLAST v1.9, with IMGT germline references. Any read was removed if the V/J assignment was weak (E-value above 1e-6), the CDR3 was missing, or the read contained stop codons, out-of-frame junctions, or ambiguous translated residues. V3J clonotypes were defined as sequences sharing the same inferred V gene, J gene, and CDR3 amino acid sequence. To compute the percentage overlap between repertoires, the number of shared unique clonotypes was divided by the size of the smaller repertoire. RTK rarefaction, the Chao1 estimator, and Recon v2.1 estimates of unobserved clonotypes were used to assess repertoire richness. OLGA was used to compute generation probabilities for all TCRbeta clonotypes that the gDNA method yielded from a few donors. TCRdb took this table from immuneACCESS and kept in-frame rearrangements with V and J called. Such tables lack part of the clones; where checked against another copy, unresolved V genes explain under half of the gap, and the rest is unexplained. Clonal size and the V and J genes are those of that table, whereas D and trimming came from the DNA. The sample table shows about 110,000 clones, and about 70% are seen once. The ten largest clones represent about 24% of the sample.

Material: memory CD8+ T cells sorted from blood. According to the study, the label for this sample's cell subset or site signals: CD45RO+ cells pooled with CCR7-negative TemRA cells. The sequence is built from TRBV27 and TRBJ1-1; no D segment can be confidently identified. This clonotype was obtained from a woman younger than 45 in good health. The DNA sequence reads TGTGCCAGCAGTTTAACAGAAAACACTGAAGCTTTCTTT. Its amino acids are CASSLTENTEAFF.